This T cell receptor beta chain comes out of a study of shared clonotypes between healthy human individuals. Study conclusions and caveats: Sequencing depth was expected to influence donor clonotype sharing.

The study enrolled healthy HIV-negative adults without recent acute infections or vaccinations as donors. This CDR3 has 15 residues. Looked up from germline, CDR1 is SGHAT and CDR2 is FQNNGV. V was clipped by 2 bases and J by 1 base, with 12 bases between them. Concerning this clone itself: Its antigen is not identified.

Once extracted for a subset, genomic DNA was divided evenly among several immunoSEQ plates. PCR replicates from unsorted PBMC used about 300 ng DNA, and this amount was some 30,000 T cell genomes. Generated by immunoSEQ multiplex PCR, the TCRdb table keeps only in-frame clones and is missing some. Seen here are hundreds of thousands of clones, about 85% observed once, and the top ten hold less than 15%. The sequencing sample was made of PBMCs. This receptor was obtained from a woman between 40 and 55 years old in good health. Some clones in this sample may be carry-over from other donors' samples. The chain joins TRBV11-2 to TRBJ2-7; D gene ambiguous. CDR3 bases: TGTGCCAGCAGCTTAATACCTGGTTTATCCTACGAGCAGTACTTC. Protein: CASSLIPGLSYEQYF.